Presented here are 23 T cell receptor beta chains from one specimen sequenced in a study of cytomegalovirus exposure and HLA in healthy donors. In the PCR, 60 Vbeta and 13 Jbeta primers were used. Using immunoSEQ multiplex PCR, the repertoire was profiled, and TCRdb retains in-frame clones only, with some absent. The data hold roughly 98,000 clones, with under 85% observed a single time. The specimen sequenced was PBMCs. These receptors were collected from a man in his forties or fifties in good health and CMV-seronegative.

A single count supports this clone. The CDR3 DNA reads as TGCGCCAGCAGCTTGGCCCGGGGGAGCTACAATGAGCAGTTCTTC. Translating gives CASSLARGSYNEQFF. The chain links TRBV5-1 to TRBJ2-1; TRBD2 might be the D (6 bases). The CDR3 is made up of 15 amino acids. V was trimmed by 0 bases and J by 3 bases, leaving 10 bases between them. Germline CDR1 and CDR2: SGHRS and YFSETQ.

The chain has TRBV7-2 and TRBJ2-3; the match to TRBD2 covers 7 bases. Germline-derived CDR1 and CDR2 are SGHTA and FQGNSA. The CDR3 is 18 residues long. V trimming: 1 base; J trimming: 2 bases; junction bases outside the gene matches: 12. CDR3 amino acids: CASSLDGAGRANTDTQYF. DNA of the CDR3: TGTGCCAGCAGCTTAGACGGAGCGGGGAGGGCAAACACAGATACGCAGTATTTT.

This clone was seen only a few times. The chain carries TRBV18 and TRBJ1-5, with D unclear. CDR3 length equals 13 residues. V shed 5 bases and J shed 3 bases, with 8 bases lying between them. CDR1 and CDR2 from the germline V gene are KGHSH and LQKENI. The CDR3 sequence is CASSGQDNQPQHF. CDR3 coding DNA: TGTGCCAGCTCAGGGCAGGACAATCAGCCCCAGCATTTT.

This clone was seen more than once but under ten times. The chain joins TRBV14 to TRBJ1-1, with TRBD1 matching 10 bases. The CDR3 contains 15 residues. Germline V gives CDR1 SGHDN, CDR2 FVKESK. The V and J ends lost 3 bases and 5 bases, in that order; junction bases with no gene match: 6. CDR3 DNA sequence: TGTGCCAGCAGCCAGTTGACAGGGGGCCGGACTGAAGCTTTCTTT. Its translation: CASSQLTGGRTEAFF.

This chain joins TRBV10-2 and TRBJ2-4, with 7 bases aligning to TRBD2. The CDR3 extends over 14 amino acids. Trimming removed 6 bases from V and 6 bases from J; junction bases left unmatched: 8. Germline lookup yields CDR1 WSHSY and CDR2 SAAADI. CDR3 in DNA: TGCGCCAGCAGCTTGGCGGGAGTGGGAAACATTCAGTACTTC. Translation gives CASSLAGVGNIQYF.

This sequence joins TRBV18 and TRBJ2-7, with TRBD1 matching over 7 bases. CDR1 KGHSH and CDR2 LQKENI come from the germline V gene. The J segment lost 3 bases and the V segment lost 2 bases, leaving 4 bases of the junction unmatched. This CDR3 region has 14 residues. Written as DNA, the CDR3 is TGTGCCAGCTCACCAAGTGGGACAGACTACGAGCAGTACTTC. Translated: CASSPSGTDYEQYF.

In DNA, the CDR3 is TGTGCCAGCAGTTACTCCTATCGGAGCTCCTACAATGAGCAGTTCTTC. Encoded protein: CASSYSYRSSYNEQFF. This rearrangement joins TRBV6-5 to TRBJ2-1; D is unclear. Germline V CDR1 and CDR2: MNHEY, SVGAGI. The CDR3 totals 16 residues. V lost 0 bases, J lost 0 bases, and 9 bases lay in between.

A few counts support this clone. The chain has TRBV19 and TRBJ2-2, with a possible D match to TRBD2 (7 bases). The CDR3 is made up of 17 amino acids. The germline CDR1 and CDR2 sequences are LNHDA and SQIVND (reference sequence). V shed 7 bases and J shed 6 bases, with 24 bases lying between them. CDR3 DNA sequence: TGTGCCAGTACCTCAAATTGGGGGGGCCGCGGGTCCGGGGAGCTGTTTTTT. Translating gives CASTSNWGGRGSGELFF.

The chain is built from TRBV7-9 and TRBJ2-6; TRBD1 aligns across 8 bases. The CDR3 totals 17 residues. Germline V gene lookup returns CDR1 SEHNR and CDR2 FQNEAQ (reference sequence). V lost 1 base, J lost 2 bases, and 4 bases stayed unmatched. The CDR3 DNA is TGTGCCAGCAGCTTAGGGCAGGGGGCTGCTGGGGCCAACGTCCTGACTTTC. Translation gives CASSLGQGAAGANVLTF.

This clone was seen only a few times. This sequence joins TRBV10-2 and TRBJ2-3; perhaps TRBD2 as D (6 bases). Deletions cut 4 bases from V and 6 bases from J, with 8 bases between. Germline V lookup: CDR1 WSHSY, CDR2 SAAADI. This CDR3 spans 12 amino acids. CDR3 nucleotide sequence: TGCGCCAGCAGTGCCCGGGAGGATACGCAGTATTTT. Protein product: CASSAREDTQYF.

The V call is TRBV28, the J call TRBJ1-1; D is uncertain. V lost 11 bases and J lost 8, with 12 bases in between. The V gene's germline CDR1 is MDHEN and CDR2 SYDVKM. This CDR3 region has 10 residues. For the CDR3, the DNA is TGTGCCGGACCGGAGCGGGAAGCTTTCTTT. Amino acid sequence: CAGPEREAFF. The whole variable domain, remainder taken from reference TRBV28 and TRBJ1-1, is DVKVTQSSRYLVKRTGEKVFLECVQDMDHENMFWYRQDPGLGLRLIYFSYDVKMKEKGDIPEGYSVSREKKERFSLILESASTNQTSMYLCAGPEREAFFGQGTRLTVV.

J is TRBJ1-6 and V is TRBV7-9; 7 bases are a match to TRBD1. V trimming: 3 bases; J trimming: 8 bases; junction bases outside the gene matches: 7. CDR1 SEHNR and CDR2 FQNEAQ come from the germline V gene (reference sequence). The CDR3 contains 15 residues. The CDR3 DNA sequence: TGTGCCAGCAGCTTCCCCGGACAGGTGGATTCACCCCTCCACTTT. Translating it yields CASSFPGQVDSPLHF.

The chain couples TRBV30 to TRBJ2-7; 10 nucleotides match TRBD1. With 1 base clipped from V and 5 bases from J, the junction kept 5 bases outside the gene matches. Germline lookup yields CDR1 GTSNPN and CDR2 SVGIG (reference sequence). The CDR3 runs to 14 residues. CDR3 region: CAWSAGTGVHEQYF. The CDR3 nucleotides are TGTGCCTGGAGTGCCGGGACAGGGGTCCACGAGCAGTACTTC.

This clone is a singleton in its sample. The chain employs TRBV10-3 and TRBJ2-3; TRBD2 might be the D (6 bases). This CDR3 contains 14 residues. From germline, CDR1 is ENHRY and CDR2 SYGVKD. The V end lost 2 bases, the J end lost 5 bases, and 11 bases lay between the germline ends. Here the CDR3 reads CAISEREVLDTQYF. In DNA, the CDR3 is TGTGCCATCAGTGAGAGGGAGGTGCTAGATACGCAGTATTTT.

In DNA, the CDR3 is TGCGCCAGCAGCCCGACAAGTATTACCACAGATACGCAGTATTTT. Translated: CASSPTSITTDTQYF. This chain uses TRBV5-1 with TRBJ2-3; D is unclear. The CDR3 has 15 residues. From germline, CDR1 is SGHRS and CDR2 YFSETQ. V was clipped by 4 bases and J by 2 bases, with 14 bases between them.

The chain joins TRBV6-5 to TRBJ1-2, with D perhaps TRBD1 (5 bases). Germline CDR1 reads MNHEY; CDR2 reads SVGAGI. The ends were cut back, 0 bases at V and 8 bases at J, with 16 bases in the middle. This CDR3 region has 15 residues. CDR3 protein: CASSYSGRYVRGYTF. Written as DNA, the CDR3 is TGTGCCAGCAGTTACTCGGGGCGGTATGTTCGGGGCTACACCTTC.

The chain carries TRBV28 and TRBJ1-5, with D possibly matching TRBD1 (6 bases). V lost 3 bases to trimming and J lost 0 bases, with 12 bases between them. CDR1 and CDR2 from the germline V gene are MDHEN and SYDVKM. CDR3 size: 16 residues. The CDR3 DNA sequence: TGTGCCAGCAGTTTCCTCGGGACATATAGCAATCAGCCCCAGCATTTT. The encoded protein is CASSFLGTYSNQPQHF.

The V call is TRBV11-2, the J call TRBJ1-2; weak D call: TRBD1 (6 bases). Germline-derived CDR1 and CDR2 are SGHAT and FQNNGV. CDR3 length equals 15 residues. The V end lost 0 bases, the J end lost 5 bases, and 13 bases lay between the germline ends. The DNA for the CDR3 is TGTGCCAGCAGCTTAGATCCCGGGACATTATATGGCTACACCTTC. It yields the protein CASSLDPGTLYGYTF.

The J gene is TRBJ1-1, the V gene TRBV2; tentative D call: TRBD1 (6 bases). The CDR3 runs 15 residues. V gave up 7 bases and J gave up 4 bases, with 19 bases separating them. Germline V CDR1 and CDR2: SNHLY, FYNNEI. The CDR3 coding sequence is TGTGCCAGCATTGGCGGGGGGGCGAGTCTCACTGAAGCTTTCTTT. Protein: CASIGGGASLTEAFF.

V is TRBV9 and J is TRBJ1-6, with 10 bases identical to TRBD1. Germline loops: CDR1 SGDLS, CDR2 YYNGEE. The CDR3 runs to 16 residues. Trimming cost V 3 bases and J 3 bases; bases outside gene matches: 3. The CDR3 nucleotides are TGTGCCAGCAGCGCAGGACAGGGGGGCTATAATTCACCCCTCCACTTT. Its translation is CASSAGQGGYNSPLHF.

This chain uses TRBV30 with TRBJ1-6; TRBD1 might be the D (6 bases). Germline assignment: CDR1 GTSNPN and CDR2 SVGIG (reference sequence). V was cut by 2 bases and J by 0 bases, with 14 bases left in between. This CDR3 has 17 residues. CDR3 sequence reads: CAWSRGGTFSYNSPLHF. CDR3 nucleotides: TGTGCCTGGAGTAGAGGGGGAACTTTCTCCTATAATTCACCCCTCCACTTT.

This clone occurred a few times. This chain links TRBV25-1 with TRBJ1-6; perhaps TRBD1 as D (5 bases). The CDR3 is 13 amino acids. CDR1 is MGHDK and CDR2 is SYGVNS in the germline V gene. V was shortened by 3 bases and J by 10 bases, with 10 bases between the two germline ends. In DNA form, the CDR3 reads TGTGCCAGCAGTGACGGACGGACATCACCCCTCCACTTT. It encodes CASSDGRTSPLHF.

The chain couples TRBV7-7 to TRBJ2-2, with D possibly being TRBD2 (5 bases). V was clipped by 4 bases and J by 4 bases, with 22 bases between them. Germline V gene data show CDR1 as SSHAT and CDR2 as FNYEAQ (reference sequence). The CDR3 spans 18 residues. The CDR3: CASSSHPIRGYSTGELFF. The DNA for the CDR3 is TGTGCCAGCAGCTCACATCCGATACGGGGTTATTCCACCGGGGAGCTGTTTTTT.